The rows below give T cell receptor beta chains drawn from one sample of a study of T cell responses to AZD1222 COVID-19 vaccine. Sequencing was performed with immunoSEQ multiplex PCR; in TCRdb, only in-frame clones are kept and a portion is missing. The sample holds some 130,000 clones; 70% to 90% are singletons and the top ten take roughly 1.6%. The sequences come from peripheral blood, collected on day 0 of AZD1222 vaccination. The receptors originated from an adult in good health. Both conserved end residues are part of each CDR3. A D gene is named only where the DNA matches it firmly. Size is stated for part of the rows, as once, few or many counts, or as a class when the clone is expanded.

clone size: few
V gene: TRBV3-1/TRBV3-2
J gene: TRBJ1-3
D gene: -
CDR3 DNA: TGTGCCAGCAGCCAAGTGGGAGGAAACACCATATATTTT
CDR3 protein: CASSQVGGNTIYF

clone size: -
V gene: TRBV9
J gene: TRBJ1-2
D gene: TRBD1
CDR3 DNA: TGTGCCAGCAGCGTAGCTACGGGGCAGGGGGCGTATGGCTACACCTTC
CDR3 protein: CASSVATGQGAYGYTF

clone size: -
V gene: TRBV24-1
J gene: TRBJ2-2
D gene: -
CDR3 DNA: TGTGCCACCCGAGGAACGACCACCGGGGAGCTGTTTTTT
CDR3 protein: CATRGTTTGELFF

clone size: -
V gene: TRBV5-1
J gene: TRBJ2-7
D gene: -
CDR3 DNA: TGCGCCAGCAGCTTGCGGGCGGGACAGAACTACGAGCAGTACTTC
CDR3 protein: CASSLRAGQNYEQYF

clone size: -
V gene: TRBV4-3
J gene: TRBJ2-2
D gene: TRBD2
CDR3 DNA: TGCGCCAGCAGCCAAGACAGGCGGGAGAGGGTCGGGGAGCTGTTTTTT
CDR3 protein: CASSQDRRERVGELFF

clone size: many
V gene: TRBV7-2
J gene: TRBJ1-5
D gene: TRBD1
CDR3 DNA: TGTGCCTCAAGCCGCAATTGGGACAGCGGTGGCAATCAGCCCCAGCATTTT
CDR3 protein: CASSRNWDSGGNQPQHF

clone size: -
V gene: TRBV7-2
J gene: TRBJ1-3
D gene: -
CDR3 DNA: TGTGCCAGCAGCTTAGCAGAAACAGGGTCTGGAAACACCATATATTTT
CDR3 protein: CASSLAETGSGNTIYF

clone size: -
V gene: TRBV19
J gene: TRBJ1-1
D gene: -
CDR3 DNA: TGTGCCAGTAGTATAGCAGATTACACTGAAGCTTTCTTT
CDR3 protein: CASSIADYTEAFF

clone size: -
V gene: TRBV30
J gene: TRBJ1-2
D gene: -
CDR3 DNA: TGTGCCTGGGCACTTTCGGGGGGAAAGAACTATGGCTACACCTTC
CDR3 protein: CAWALSGGKNYGYTF

clone size: -
V gene: TRBV14
J gene: TRBJ2-7
D gene: TRBD1
CDR3 DNA: TGTGCCAGCAGCCAAGGTTTTATCGAGACAGGGGAATACTCCTACGAGCAGTACTTC
CDR3 protein: CASSQGFIETGEYSYEQYF

clone size: -
V gene: TRBV5-1
J gene: TRBJ1-6
D gene: -
CDR3 DNA: TGCGCCAGCAGCTCCCTACAGGGTCCCAATTCACCCCTCCACTTT
CDR3 protein: CASSSLQGPNSPLHF

clone size: once
V gene: TRBV7-9
J gene: TRBJ1-2
D gene: -
CDR3 DNA: TGTGCCAGCAGCCCACGACAGAGATCGTACGGCTACACCTTC
CDR3 protein: CASSPRQRSYGYTF

clone size: -
V gene: TRBV11-2
J gene: TRBJ1-6
D gene: TRBD1
CDR3 DNA: TGTGCCAGCAGCTTAGAAGGTGAGGGGGCTAATTCACCCCTCCACTTT
CDR3 protein: CASSLEGEGANSPLHF

clone size: -
V gene: TRBV7-9
J gene: TRBJ2-7
D gene: -
CDR3 DNA: TGTGCCAGCACTTCCGGGTCCGCCTACGAGCAGTACTTC
CDR3 protein: CASTSGSAYEQYF

clone size: -
V gene: TRBV9
J gene: TRBJ1-2
D gene: TRBD1
CDR3 DNA: TGTGCCAGCAGCTCCGCCCCTGGGGGGGACAGCGCCTTC
CDR3 protein: CASSSAPGGDSAF

clone size: -
V gene: TRBV10-3
J gene: TRBJ2-5
D gene: -
CDR3 DNA: TGTGCCATCAGTGAGTCGACGGGACCCTCCAAAGAGACCCAGTACTTC
CDR3 protein: CAISESTGPSKETQYF

clone size: -
V gene: TRBV7-8
J gene: TRBJ1-2
D gene: -
CDR3 DNA: TGTGCCAGCAGCGCCTCAGGGAGTTATGGCTACACCTTC
CDR3 protein: CASSASGSYGYTF

clone size: -
V gene: TRBV19
J gene: TRBJ1-1
D gene: -
CDR3 DNA: TGTGCCAGTACGGTGGGCAGGGGATACACTGAAGCTTTCTTT
CDR3 protein: CASTVGRGYTEAFF

clone size: -
V gene: TRBV7-3
J gene: TRBJ1-3
D gene: TRBD1
CDR3 DNA: TGTGCCAGCAGACGAGAGGGACAGGGGGCCGAAGGGTACACCATATATTTT
CDR3 protein: CASRREGQGAEGYTIYF

clone size: -
V gene: TRBV7-9
J gene: TRBJ2-7
D gene: -
CDR3 DNA: TGTGCCAGCAGCCTCGGACAGCTATACGAGCAGTACTTC
CDR3 protein: CASSLGQLYEQYF

clone size: -
V gene: TRBV9
J gene: TRBJ2-5
D gene: -
CDR3 DNA: TGTGCCAGCAGCCCACGCGGGGCTAGCAGCCAAGAGACCCAGTACTTC
CDR3 protein: CASSPRGASSQETQYF

clone size: once
V gene: TRBV5-1
J gene: TRBJ1-1
D gene: -
CDR3 DNA: TGCGCCAGCAGCCTGGAGGGGCCTTCTCCTGAAGCTTTCTTT
CDR3 protein: CASSLEGPSPEAFF

clone size: once
V gene: TRBV21-1
J gene: TRBJ1-4
D gene: -
CDR3 DNA: TGTGCCAGCAGCACGCCGCCCCGTACGGCTAATGAAAAACTGTTTTTT
CDR3 protein: CASSTPPRTANEKLFF

clone size: -
V gene: TRBV27
J gene: TRBJ2-2
D gene: -
CDR3 DNA: TGTGCCAGCAACCGGGAGCCCAGGGGCACCGGGGAGCTGTTTTTT
CDR3 protein: CASNREPRGTGELFF

clone size: -
V gene: TRBV11-2
J gene: TRBJ2-5
D gene: TRBD2
CDR3 DNA: TGTGCCAGCACGCAAGACTGGCGGGAGGAGACCCAGTACTTC
CDR3 protein: CASTQDWREETQYF

clone size: -
V gene: TRBV12-3/TRBV12-4
J gene: TRBJ2-7
D gene: TRBD1
CDR3 DNA: TGTGCCAGCAGCCGGGACAGGGGCTACGAGCAGTACTTC
CDR3 protein: CASSRDRGYEQYF

clone size: -
V gene: TRBV2
J gene: TRBJ1-2
D gene: -
CDR3 DNA: TGTGCCAGCAGTCTTAAAGGGGCGAGTGGCTACACCTTC
CDR3 protein: CASSLKGASGYTF

clone size: -
V gene: TRBV6-5
J gene: TRBJ1-5
D gene: -
CDR3 DNA: TGTGCCAGCAGTTACGGACCCAATCAGCCCCAGCATTTT
CDR3 protein: CASSYGPNQPQHF

clone size: -
V gene: TRBV9
J gene: TRBJ1-2
D gene: TRBD1
CDR3 DNA: TGTGCCAGCAGCGTAACTGGACAGGGGGCCTACTATGGCTACACCTTC
CDR3 protein: CASSVTGQGAYYGYTF

clone size: -
V gene: TRBV5-6
J gene: TRBJ2-1
D gene: -
CDR3 DNA: TGTGCCAGCAGCTTGTTAGGGGCCCTGTTCAATGAGCAGTTCTTC
CDR3 protein: CASSLLGALFNEQFF

clone size: -
V gene: TRBV30
J gene: TRBJ1-5
D gene: -
CDR3 DNA: TGTGCCTGGAGTGAACACGATTATCAGCCCCAGCATTTT
CDR3 protein: CAWSEHDYQPQHF

clone size: -
V gene: TRBV6-5
J gene: TRBJ1-1
D gene: -
CDR3 DNA: TGTGCCAGCAGTTACTCGATGGGAAACACTGAAGCTTTCTTT
CDR3 protein: CASSYSMGNTEAFF

clone size: -
V gene: TRBV5-1
J gene: TRBJ2-7
D gene: -
CDR3 DNA: TGCGCCAGCAGCTTGTTCACAGGCGAAATCTACGAGCAGTACTTC
CDR3 protein: CASSLFTGEIYEQYF

clone size: -
V gene: TRBV7-9
J gene: TRBJ1-6
D gene: -
CDR3 DNA: TGTGCCAGCAGCTTAGAGGAGTTAGGATTTTCACCCCTCCACTTT
CDR3 protein: CASSLEELGFSPLHF

clone size: -
V gene: TRBV5-1
J gene: TRBJ1-2
D gene: -
CDR3 DNA: TGCGCCAGCAGCTTGCTGAAGGATGTACAGGGCTACACCTTC
CDR3 protein: CASSLLKDVQGYTF

clone size: -
V gene: TRBV24-1
J gene: TRBJ2-2
D gene: TRBD1
CDR3 DNA: TGTGCCACCACTGAAGGGGGCCTCACCGGGGAGCTGTTTTTT
CDR3 protein: CATTEGGLTGELFF

clone size: -
V gene: TRBV28
J gene: TRBJ1-2
D gene: -
CDR3 DNA: TGTGCCAGCAGGTTGATGGGCCGGGGGATCTACACCTTC
CDR3 protein: CASRLMGRGIYTF

clone size: -
V gene: TRBV10-3
J gene: TRBJ1-1
D gene: -
CDR3 DNA: TGTGCCATCAGTGAGTCAGTCAGCAAGAACACTGAAGCTTTCTTT
CDR3 protein: CAISESVSKNTEAFF